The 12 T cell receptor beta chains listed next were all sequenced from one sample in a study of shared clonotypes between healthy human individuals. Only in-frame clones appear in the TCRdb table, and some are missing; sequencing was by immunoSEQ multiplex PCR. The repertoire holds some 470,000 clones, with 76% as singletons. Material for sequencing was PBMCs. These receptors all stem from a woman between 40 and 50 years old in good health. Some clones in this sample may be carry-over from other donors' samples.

This CDR3 reads CASASWGSGEQYF. As DNA, the CDR3 is TGTGCCAGCGCCTCCTGGGGCAGTGGAGAGCAGTACTTC. V gene TRBV27 combines with J gene TRBJ2-7; tentative D call: TRBD1 (5 bases). Germline V CDR1 and CDR2: MNHEY, SMNVEV (reference sequence). The ends were cut back, 8 bases at V and 7 bases at J, with 18 bases in the middle. This CDR3 is built from 13 residues.

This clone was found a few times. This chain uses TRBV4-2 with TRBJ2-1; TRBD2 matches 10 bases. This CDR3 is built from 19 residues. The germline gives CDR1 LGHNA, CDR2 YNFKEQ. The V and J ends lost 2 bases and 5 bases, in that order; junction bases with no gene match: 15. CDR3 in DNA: TGTGCCAGCAGCCAAAGACCCCCCAACCTAGCGGGAGTCGACAATGAGCAGTTCTTC. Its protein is CASSQRPPNLAGVDNEQFF.

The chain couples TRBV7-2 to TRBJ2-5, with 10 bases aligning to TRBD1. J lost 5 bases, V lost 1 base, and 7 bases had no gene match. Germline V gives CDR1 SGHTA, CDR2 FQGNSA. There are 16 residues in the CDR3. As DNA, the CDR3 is TGTGCCAGCAGCTTAGATCGATGGGACAGGGGTGAGACCCAGTACTTC. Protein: CASSLDRWDRGETQYF. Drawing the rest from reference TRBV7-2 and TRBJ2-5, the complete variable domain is GAGVSQSPSNKVTEKGKDVELRCDPISGHTALYWYRQSLGQGLEFLIYFQGNSAPDKSGLPSDRFSAERTGGSVSTLTIQRTQQEDSAVYLCASSLDRWDRGETQYFGPGTRLLVL.

CDR3 protein: CASSRRTGYVIMNTEAFF. As DNA, the CDR3 is TGTGCCAGCAGCAGACGGACAGGGTATGTTATAATGAACACTGAAGCTTTCTTT. The gene calls are TRBV7-2 and TRBJ1-1, with 8 bases fitting TRBD1. The germline V gene encodes CDR1 SGHTA and CDR2 FQGNSA. J was trimmed by 0 bases and V by 5 bases; bases with no gene match: 14. The CDR3 contains 18 residues.

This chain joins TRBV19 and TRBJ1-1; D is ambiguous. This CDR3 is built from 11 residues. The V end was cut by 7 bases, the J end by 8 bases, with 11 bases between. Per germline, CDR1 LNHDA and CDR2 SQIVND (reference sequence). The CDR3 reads CASTRTNEAFF. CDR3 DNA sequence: TGTGCCAGTACCCGGACCAACGAAGCTTTCTTT.

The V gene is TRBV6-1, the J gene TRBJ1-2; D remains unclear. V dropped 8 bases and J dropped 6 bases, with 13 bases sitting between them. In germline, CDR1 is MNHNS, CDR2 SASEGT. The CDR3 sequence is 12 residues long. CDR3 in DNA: TGTGCCAGCGTCATGAAGGGCGATGGCTACACCTTC. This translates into CASVMKGDGYTF.

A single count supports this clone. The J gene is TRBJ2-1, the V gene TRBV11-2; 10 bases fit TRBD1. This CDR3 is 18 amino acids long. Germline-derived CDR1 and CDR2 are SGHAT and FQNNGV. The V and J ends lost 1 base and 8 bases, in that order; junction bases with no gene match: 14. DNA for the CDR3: TGTGCCAGCAGCTTAGTTTCGGACAGGGGGTGGGTGGGTCATGAGCAGTTCTTC. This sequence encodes CASSLVSDRGWVGHEQFF.

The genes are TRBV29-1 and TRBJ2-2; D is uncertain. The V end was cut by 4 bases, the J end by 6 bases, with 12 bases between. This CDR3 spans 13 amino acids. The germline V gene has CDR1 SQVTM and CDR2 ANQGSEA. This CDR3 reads CSVATIAAGELFF. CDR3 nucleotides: TGCAGCGTTGCGACGATCGCGGCCGGGGAGCTGTTTTTT.

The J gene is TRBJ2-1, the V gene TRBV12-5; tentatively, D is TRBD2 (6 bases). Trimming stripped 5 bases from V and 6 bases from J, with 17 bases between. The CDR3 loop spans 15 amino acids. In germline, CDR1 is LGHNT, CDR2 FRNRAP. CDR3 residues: CASGPGLFPPNEQFF. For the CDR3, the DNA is TGTGCTAGTGGTCCGGGACTTTTCCCGCCCAATGAGCAGTTCTTC.

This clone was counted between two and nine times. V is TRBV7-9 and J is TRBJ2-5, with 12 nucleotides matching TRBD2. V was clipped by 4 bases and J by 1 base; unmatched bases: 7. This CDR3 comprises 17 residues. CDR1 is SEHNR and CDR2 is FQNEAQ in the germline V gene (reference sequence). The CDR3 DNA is TGTGCCAGCAGCTCTCCGACTAGCGGGAGTGCCCAAGAGACCCAGTACTTC. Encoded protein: CASSSPTSGSAQETQYF.

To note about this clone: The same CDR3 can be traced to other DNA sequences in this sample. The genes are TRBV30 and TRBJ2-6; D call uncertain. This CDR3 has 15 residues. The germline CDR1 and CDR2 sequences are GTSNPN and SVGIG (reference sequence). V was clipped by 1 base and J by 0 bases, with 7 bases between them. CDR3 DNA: TGTGCCTGGAGTGGTCCGTACTCTGGGGCCAACGTCCTGACTTTC. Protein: CAWSGPYSGANVLTF.

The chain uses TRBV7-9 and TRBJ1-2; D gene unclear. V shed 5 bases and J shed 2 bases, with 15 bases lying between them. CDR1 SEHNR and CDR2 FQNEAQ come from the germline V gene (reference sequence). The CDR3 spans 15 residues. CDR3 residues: CASSTGRSWNYGYTF. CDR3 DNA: TGTGCCAGCAGCACCGGACGGAGCTGGAACTATGGCTACACCTTC.